This TCR beta chain was captured in a study of post-analysis software for immune sequencing data. Study-level background: Patients had relapsing-remitting, secondary progressive or progressive-relapsing multiple sclerosis; some lacked subtype.

Findings and caveats of the study: TRBV5-6, TRBV5-1 and TRBV20-1 belonged to a set of roughly five TRBV segments that were more frequent in patients than controls.

Libraries were made from TCR beta cDNA, and they carried unique molecular identifiers. TCRdb fed the PCR reads into MiXCR, producing one record per CDR3 protein. The sample has approximately 690,000 distinct CDR3 sequences, approximately 59% seen once. CDR3 length: 19 residues. Germline loops: CDR1 SGHTA, CDR2 FQGNSA. Losses at the gene ends were 2 bases for V and 3 bases for J; bases not matched to a gene: 10. Comment on this clonotype: The target antigen is unknown.

Sequenced input: blood. This clonotype was sampled from a girl aged 2 to 10 with multiple sclerosis. The chain uses TRBV7-2 and TRBJ2-1; 13 nucleotides align to TRBD2. CDR3 sequence reads: CASSLSVTSGRVHYNEQFF. The CDR3 nucleotides are TGTGCCAGCAGCTTATCGGTTACTAGCGGGAGGGTTCACTACAATGAGCAGTTCTTC.